This is a list of T cell receptor beta chains from one sample in a study of shared clonotypes between healthy human individuals. The data were produced by immunoSEQ multiplex PCR, yet TCRdb's version contains in-frame clones alone and is incomplete. The sample comprises roughly 2 million clones, nearly 97% of which are singletons, and 0.1% to 0.15% rests with the top ten. The sample was naive CD4+ T cells sorted from blood. All receptors come from a man in his late teens or twenties in good health. Each CDR3 is given with its conserved first and last residue.

>TRBJ1-6|TRBV18
CASSPITGAGSPNSPLHF
>TRBJ1-4|TRBV2
CASRTGGNEKLFF
>TRBJ2-7|TRBV14
CASSPFEWEGYEQYF
>TRBJ1-3|TRBV7-2
CASSSSVDRVSYAGNTIYF
>TRBJ2-3|TRBV18
CASSPLLSGGNTDTQYF
>TRBJ2-5|TRBV5-1
CASSLDGQGTGETQYF
>TRBJ1-4|TRBV12-5
CASGPGQGTEKLFF
>TRBJ1-2|TRBV5-1
CASSLEQGVDGYTF
>TRBJ2-7|TRBV7-8
CASSLGPGQGTYEQYF
>TRBJ1-2|TRBV6-5
CASSSYRDPNYGYTF
>TRBJ1-1|TRBV30
CAWSDVGTGYTEAFF
>TRBJ1-1|TRBV7-9
CASRRSGGATEAFF
>TRBJ2-4|TRBV29-1
CSVGGMAKNIQYF
>TRBJ1-1|TRBV7-2
CASSPDSGFAEAFF
>TRBJ1-2|TRBV6-5
CASRLTANYGYTF
>TRBJ1-3|TRBV6-6
CASSYGGQGEGNTIYF
>TRBJ1-1|TRBV27
CASSFGGGSMNTEAFF
>TRBJ1-1|TRBV19
CASSLVQGSEAFF
>TRBJ2-3|TRBV12-5
CASGLVRGGSSPAGTDTQYF
>TRBJ1-6|TRBV5-1
CASSSRQGNNSPLHF
>TRBJ2-3|TRBV4-3
CASSQVLSGSSADTQYF
>TRBJ2-1|TRBV30
CAWGTSGNVNEQFF
>TRBJ2-7|TRBV25-1
CASSEWETGSYEQYF
>TRBJ2-1|TRBV5-4
CASSKTSGTPDEQFF
>TRBJ2-1|TRBV27
CASSWARGFDYNEQFF
>TRBJ2-2|TRBV30
CAWSVDRVKLFF